This TCR beta chain was captured by sequencing in a study of blood T cell repertoires in COVID-19. CDR1 is SEHNR, CDR2 FQNEAQ, per germline (reference sequence). There are 18 residues in the CDR3. The V gene end was trimmed by 5 bases and the J gene end by 1 base; junction bases not matched to a gene: 13. Clones were read by immunoSEQ multiplex PCR, and TCRdb kept only the in-frame ones, dropping some. Of more than 250,000 clones listed, 90% were seen once; the top ten hold 1.5% to 2%. Sequencing used PBMCs or T cells enriched from blood (not recorded which). This clonotype was obtained from a woman aged 18-29 years with acute COVID-19. This rearrangement joins TRBV7-9 to TRBJ2-2; 7 positions match TRBD2. This CDR3 is CASSPPRREPKNTGELFF. The CDR3 DNA sequence: TGTGCCAGCAGCCCACCCCGGCGGGAGCCAAAGAACACCGGGGAGCTGTTTTTT.